The clone carrying this T cell receptor (beta chain) was counted between two and nine times. TCRdb passed the 5' RACE reads through MiXCR, listing each CDR3 protein once. The sample includes approximately 550,000 distinct CDR3 sequences, 19% of them seen just once. The length of the CDR3 is 18 residues. The germline V gene encodes CDR1 LNHNV and CDR2 YYDKDF (reference sequence). Trimming took 1 base from V and 10 from J; bases not matched to a gene: 18. The sample is drawn from a study of T cells after yellow fever vaccination. This chain joins TRBV15 and TRBJ2-1, with 8 bases matching TRBD2. The material was PBMCs, obtained 15 days after the yellow fever booster vaccination. The source is a man aged 25-45 years who received the YFV17D yellow fever vaccine. Written as DNA, the CDR3 is TGTGCCACCAGCAGAGCGGCTGGAACTAGCGGCCAGGTTGAGGAGCAGTTCTTC. Translating gives CATSRAAGTSGQVEEQFF.